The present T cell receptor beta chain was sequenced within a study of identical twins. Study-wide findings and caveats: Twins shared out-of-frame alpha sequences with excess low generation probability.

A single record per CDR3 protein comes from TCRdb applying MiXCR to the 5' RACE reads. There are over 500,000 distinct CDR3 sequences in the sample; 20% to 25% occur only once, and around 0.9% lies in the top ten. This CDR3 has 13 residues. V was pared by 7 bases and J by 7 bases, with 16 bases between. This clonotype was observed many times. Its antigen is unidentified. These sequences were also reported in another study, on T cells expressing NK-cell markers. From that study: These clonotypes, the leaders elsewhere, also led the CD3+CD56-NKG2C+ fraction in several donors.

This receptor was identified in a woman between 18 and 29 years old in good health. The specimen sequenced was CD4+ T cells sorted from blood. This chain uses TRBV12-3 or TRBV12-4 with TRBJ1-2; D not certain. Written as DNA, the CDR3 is TGTGCCAGCACCACTCGAGAGAGACCTGGCTACACCTTC. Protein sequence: CASTTRERPGYTF.